These 18 T cell receptor beta chains came from one sample sequenced in a study of CD8+CD57+ T cells in acquired aplastic anemia. Both TCR beta VDJ combination and CDR3 sequence profiling were carried out. Genomic DNA was the template for this profiling. MiXCR was run by TCRdb on the reads, yielding one entry per CDR3 protein. The table shows about 130,000 distinct CDR3 sequences, with 48% occurring only once. The sequencing input was sorted CD4+, CD8+, or CD8+CD57+ T cells (not recorded which) from PBMCs. The origin of the receptors is a human donor in good health, serving as a control.

The chain couples TRBV7-8 to TRBJ2-7; no reliable D call. The CDR3 consists of 13 residues. Trimming left V 1 base short and J 6 bases short, with 10 bases between. In germline, CDR1 is SGHVS, CDR2 FQNEAQ. The CDR3 DNA reads as TGTGCCAGCAGCTTAGTCGTTCTGGGCGAGCAGTACTTC. This sequence encodes CASSLVVLGEQYF. Complete variable domain (other parts from reference TRBV7-8 and TRBJ2-7): GAGVSQSPRYKVAKRGQDVALRCDPISGHVSLFWYQQALGQGPEFLTYFQNEAQLDKSGLPSDRFFAERPEGSVSTLKIQRTQQEDSAVYLCASSLVVLGEQYFGPGTRLTVT.

This clonotype appeared many times. The chain has TRBV7-2 and TRBJ1-5; D remains unclear. Per the germline V gene, CDR1 is SGHTA and CDR2 is FQGNSA. Trimming cost V 1 base and J 1 base, with 8 bases left between them. The CDR3 is 15 residues long. CDR3 amino acids: CASSLGNPSNQPQHF. CDR3 nucleotide sequence: TGTGCCAGCAGCTTAGGGAATCCGAGCAATCAGCCCCAGCATTTT.

V gene TRBV19 combines with J gene TRBJ1-1; D is perhaps TRBD1 (6 bases). CDR1 is LNHDA, CDR2 SQIVND, per germline (reference sequence). Trimming left V 3 bases short and J 3 bases short, with 17 bases between. The CDR3 totals 16 residues. This CDR3 is CASSISGVDSDTEAFF. DNA for the CDR3: TGTGCCAGTAGTATTTCAGGGGTTGATTCGGACACTGAAGCTTTCTTT.

The rearrangement links TRBV4-2 to TRBJ1-6; 9 bases align to TRBD1. Germline values: CDR1 LGHNA, CDR2 YNFKEQ. CDR3 size: 14 residues. J was trimmed by 11 bases and V by 5 bases; bases with no gene match: 7. The CDR3 protein is CASSARDREAPLHF. The CDR3 coding sequence is TGTGCCAGCAGCGCACGGGACAGGGAGGCACCCCTCCACTTT.

This chain uses TRBV7-2 with TRBJ1-5; D call uncertain. Trimming removed 5 bases at V and 2 bases at J, with 7 bases between. This CDR3 is built from 13 residues. CDR1 is SGHTA and CDR2 is FQGNSA in the germline V gene. For the CDR3, the DNA is TGTGCCAGCAGCCCCACAGGCAATCAGCCCCAGCATTTT. Its translation: CASSPTGNQPQHF. Filled out from reference TRBV7-2 and TRBJ1-5, the complete variable domain reads GAGVSQSPSNKVTEKGKDVELRCDPISGHTALYWYRQSLGQGLEFLIYFQGNSAPDKSGLPSDRFSAERTGGSVSTLTIQRTQQEDSAVYLCASSPTGNQPQHFGDGTRLSIL.

The gene calls are TRBV20-1 and TRBJ2-7; 8 bases are a match to TRBD1. CDR1 is DFQATT, CDR2 SNEGSKA, per germline (reference sequence). V gave up 4 bases and J gave up 4 bases; unmatched junction bases: 6. This CDR3 region has 13 residues. Here the CDR3 reads CSANQGAVYEQYF. The CDR3 DNA follows: TGCAGTGCTAATCAGGGGGCGGTATACGAGCAGTACTTC.

This clonotype showed up many times. The CDR3 reads CASSSGPMNTEAFF. The CDR3 DNA is TGCGCCAGCAGCTCGGGACCTATGAACACTGAAGCTTTCTTT. V gene TRBV5-1 combines with J gene TRBJ1-1; maybe TRBD1 (5 bases). Per germline, CDR1 SGHRS and CDR2 YFSETQ. The CDR3 length is 14 residues. V dropped 3 bases and J dropped 0 bases, with 9 bases sitting between them.

This clonotype was recorded many times. The chain couples TRBV7-6 to TRBJ1-4; D is undetermined. The CDR3 runs to 16 residues. V was cut by 5 bases and J by 0 bases, with 13 bases left in between. CDR1 is SGHVS and CDR2 is FNYEAQ in the germline V gene. CDR3 in DNA: TGTGCCAGCAGCCCGCAAGGAGGTGCAACTAATGAAAAACTGTTTTTT. It encodes CASSPQGGATNEKLFF.

The chain recombines TRBV20-1 with TRBJ1-2, with TRBD1 matching over 8 bases. The CDR3 totals 14 residues. Trimming at V came to 0 bases and at J to 2 bases, leaving 2 bases not matched to a gene. Germline V CDR1 and CDR2: DFQATT, SNEGSKA (reference sequence). DNA for the CDR3: TGCAGTGCTAGAGAACGGACAGGGAACTATGGCTACACCTTC. As protein: CSARERTGNYGYTF.

This clonotype has a count of ten or more. The chain has TRBV7-2 and TRBJ1-2; 7 nucleotides agree with TRBD1. V was clipped by 2 bases and J by 0 bases; unmatched bases: 3. CDR3 length: 15 amino acids. In germline, CDR1 is SGHTA, CDR2 FQGNSA. The CDR3 region has the DNA TGTGCCAGCAGCTTACAGACAGGGTCTAACTATGGCTACACCTTC. Protein product: CASSLQTGSNYGYTF.

This clonotype was observed many times. The rearrangement joins TRBV6-5 to TRBJ1-5, with 7 nucleotides matching TRBD1. Germline-derived CDR1 and CDR2 are MNHEY and SVGAGI. V lost 2 bases and J lost 3; bases outside the gene matches: 10. The CDR3 contains 17 residues. Written as DNA, the CDR3 is TGTGCCAGCAGTTACCGAGGGGGGGACAGTAACAATCAGCCCCAGCATTTT. Amino acid sequence: CASSYRGGDSNNQPQHF.

This clonotype was recorded a few times. V is TRBV18 and J is TRBJ1-1; the match to TRBD1 covers 8 bases. Germline assignment: CDR1 KGHSH and CDR2 LQKENI. The V gene end was trimmed by 3 bases and the J gene end by 7 bases; junction bases not matched to a gene: 7. The CDR3 extends over 14 amino acids. CDR3 nucleotide sequence: TGTGCCAGCTCACCGGGACAGGAGACGAATGAAGCTTTCTTT. It is translated as CASSPGQETNEAFF.

CDR3 residues: CASSGTSPTNEKLFF. The CDR3 nucleotides read TGTGCCAGTAGTGGGACCAGCCCAACTAATGAAAAACTGTTTTTT. The chain employs TRBV19 and TRBJ1-4, with a possible D match to TRBD1 (5 bases). The CDR3 runs 15 residues. The V end was cut by 5 bases, the J end by 0 bases, with 10 bases between. CDR1 is LNHDA, CDR2 SQIVND, per germline (reference sequence).

The CDR3 loop reads CASSLYNEQFF. CDR3 bases: TGTGCCAGCAGTCTATACAATGAGCAGTTCTTC. J is TRBJ2-1 and V is TRBV2; no reliable D call. CDR3 size: 11 residues. Germline V gives CDR1 SNHLY, CDR2 FYNNEI. Deletions cut 5 bases from V and 4 bases from J, with 3 bases between.

This clonotype was counted ten times or more. The V and J genes are TRBV6-5 and TRBJ1-5, with TRBD1 matching 10 bases. This CDR3 region has 15 residues. V lost 0 bases, J lost 6 bases, and 2 bases stayed unmatched. Germline CDR1 is MNHEY and CDR2 is SVGAGI. In nucleotides, the CDR3 is TGTGCCAGCAGTTACTCGACAGGGGGCGGTCAGCCCCAGCATTTT. This sequence encodes CASSYSTGGGQPQHF.

Worth noting for this clonotype: This may arise from a read error, as a much more abundant clone is one base away. Here the CDR3 DNA reads TGTGCCTGCAGTTTAAAAGGAAACCACTACGAGCAGTACTTC. Translation: CACSLKGNHYEQYF. J is TRBJ2-7 and V is TRBV27; D gene ambiguous. Germline values: CDR1 MNHEY, CDR2 SMNVEV (reference sequence). The CDR3 is made up of 14 amino acids.

This chain links TRBV2 with TRBJ2-7; TRBD1 is a possible D gene (7 bases). Trimming removed 10 bases from V and 3 bases from J, with 16 bases in between. The CDR3 runs to 13 residues. Per the germline V gene, CDR1 is SNHLY and CDR2 is FYNNEI. CDR3 coding DNA: TGTGCCACCAGGGGGGCTGACAGCTACGAGCAGTACTTC. It translates to CATRGADSYEQYF. The complete variable domain, with remaining parts taken from reference TRBV2 and TRBJ2-7, reads EPEVTQTPSHQVTQMGQEVILRCVPISNHLYFYWYRQILGQKVEFLVSFYNNEISEKSEIFDDQFSVERPDGSNFTLKIRSTKLEDSAMYFCATRGADSYEQYFGPGTRLTVT.

About this clonotype: This clone may be a read error of a much larger clone one base away. The chain carries TRBV6-2 or TRBV6-3 and TRBJ2-3; TRBD2 matches 7 bases. This CDR3 is 16 amino acids long. CDR1 is MNHEY, CDR2 SVGEGT, per germline. V dropped 4 bases and J dropped 5; count of bases not matched to a gene: 12. CDR3: CASSSGAGRALDTQYF. The CDR3 DNA reads TGTGCCAGCAGTTCGGGTGCGGGGAGGGCTTTAGATACGCAGTATTTT.